This T cell receptor (beta chain) stems from a study of cytomegalovirus exposure and HLA in healthy donors. Study results and limitations: For most subjects, TCR beta sequences were reported to predict HLA-A and HLA-B alleles with accuracy. In a later analysis, an Asian-associated ancestry cluster reportedly showed fewer N-insertions than the approximately 610-donor mean. The study assumed roughly uniform donor sequencing depth for presence/absence analyses.

Researchers ran the PCR with 60 Vbeta and 13 Jbeta primers. TCRdb's table, derived via immunoSEQ multiplex PCR, lists solely in-frame clones and lacks some. The table records approximately 130,000 clones, over 60% of them present only once. Remarks on this clone: The antigen remains undetermined.

The CDR3 spans 16 residues. Per the germline V gene, CDR1 is ENHRY and CDR2 is SYGVKD. V dropped 0 bases and J dropped 4 bases, with 16 bases sitting between them. Material for sequencing was PBMCs. The genes are TRBV10-3 and TRBJ2-7; a weak D match, TRBD2 (6 bases). This receptor was taken from a man aged 18 to 30 in good health and CMV-seropositive. CDR3 amino acids: CAISESRGPDPYEQYF. The CDR3 bases are TGTGCCATCAGTGAGTCGCGGGGACCAGACCCTTACGAGCAGTACTTC.